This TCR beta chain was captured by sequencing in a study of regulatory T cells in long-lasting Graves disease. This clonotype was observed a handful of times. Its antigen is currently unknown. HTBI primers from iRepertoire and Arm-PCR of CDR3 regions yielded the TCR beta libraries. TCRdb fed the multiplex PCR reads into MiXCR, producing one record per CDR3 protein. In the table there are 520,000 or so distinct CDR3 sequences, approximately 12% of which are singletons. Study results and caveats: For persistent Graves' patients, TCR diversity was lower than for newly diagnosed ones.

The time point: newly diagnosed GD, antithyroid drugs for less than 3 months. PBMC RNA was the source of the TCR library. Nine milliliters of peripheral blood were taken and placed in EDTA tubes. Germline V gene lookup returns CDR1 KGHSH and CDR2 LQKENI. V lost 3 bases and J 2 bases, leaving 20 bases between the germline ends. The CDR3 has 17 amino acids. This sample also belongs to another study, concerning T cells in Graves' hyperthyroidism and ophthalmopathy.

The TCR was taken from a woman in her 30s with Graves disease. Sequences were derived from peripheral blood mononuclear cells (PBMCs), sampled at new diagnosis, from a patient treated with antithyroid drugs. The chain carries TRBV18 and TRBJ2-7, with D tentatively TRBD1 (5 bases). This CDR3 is CASSPIKTEFNPYEQYF. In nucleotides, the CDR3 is TGTGCCAGCTCACCGATTAAGACAGAGTTCAACCCCTACGAGCAGTACTTC.